Listed below are T cell receptor beta chains from one sample, sequenced in a study of OX40 agonist ivuxolimab in advanced cancers. Produced via immunoSEQ multiplex PCR; TCRdb's table is partial and in-frame only. The sample carries fewer than 120,000 clones, roughly nine tenths recorded once. The material sequenced was CD4+ or CD8+ T cells sorted from blood, taken in a trial of the OX40 agonist ivuxolimab. The origin of the receptors is an adult with an advanced solid tumor such as melanoma, head and neck, liver or kidney cancer. Each CDR3 is given with its conserved first and last residue. A D gene is named only where the DNA matches it firmly. Size values are once, few and many counts, or a class for expanded clones, and some rows have none.

size	J	D	V	DNA	CDR3
NA	TRBJ1-3	NA	TRBV30	TGTGCCTGGAGTGTAGGGGGAGGAAACACCATATATTTT	CAWSVGGGNTIYF
NA	TRBJ2-1	NA	TRBV6-5	TGTGCCACCCGCCTAACCTTGGGATTCTACAATGAGCAGTTCTTC	CATRLTLGFYNEQFF
NA	TRBJ2-7	NA	TRBV13	TGTGCCAGCAGCGGGGGCAACGAGCAGTACTTC	CASSGGNEQYF
once	TRBJ2-1	NA	TRBV13	TGTGCCAGCAGCTTAGGTCCGCGGGGCAATGAGCAGTTCTTC	CASSLGPRGNEQFF
NA	TRBJ2-3	NA	TRBV18	TGTGCCAGCTCACCACGGACTAGCACAGATACGCAGTATTTT	CASSPRTSTDTQYF
NA	TRBJ1-5	TRBD1	TRBV2	TGTGCCAGCAGAAACCGGGACAGGGGATATAGCAATCAGCCCCAGCATTTT	CASRNRDRGYSNQPQHF
NA	TRBJ2-7	TRBD1	TRBV7-6	TGTGCCAGCAGCCAGGGACAGGCAGTCACTTACGAGCAGTACTTC	CASSQGQAVTYEQYF
NA	TRBJ1-6	NA	TRBV2	TGTGCCAGCAGTGAAGCGCCGAGAGGATCACCCCTCCACTTT	CASSEAPRGSPLHF
NA	TRBJ2-7	NA	TRBV5-5	TGTGCCAGCAGCTTGGACCAGGGGGGGATCTACGAGCAGTACTTC	CASSLDQGGIYEQYF
NA	TRBJ2-1	TRBD2	TRBV4-2	TGTGCCAGCAGCCTCGGACTAGCGGGAGGCCCCTACAATGAGCAGTTCTTC	CASSLGLAGGPYNEQFF
NA	TRBJ2-2	NA	TRBV5-1	TGCGCCAGCAGCTTGGCTACAGGGACAACCGGGGAGCTGTTTTTT	CASSLATGTTGELFF
NA	TRBJ1-1	NA	TRBV5-1	TGCGCCAGCAGCTCACTACAGGGAGACACTGAAGCTTTCTTT	CASSSLQGDTEAFF
once	TRBJ2-7	TRBD1	TRBV30	TGTGCCTGGAGTGTAACTCCAACAGGGGAAAGGTGGGTTTTC	CAWSVTPTGERWVF
NA	TRBJ1-6	NA	TRBV9	TGTGCCAGCAGCGAAACAGGGAATTCACCCCTCCACTTT	CASSETGNSPLHF
NA	TRBJ1-5	NA	TRBV2	TGTGCCAGCAGTGATGGCAGGGTTAGCAATCAGCCCCAGCATTTT	CASSDGRVSNQPQHF
NA	TRBJ2-2	TRBD2	TRBV19	TGTGCCAGTACCCCGGCCGGCGGGAGGGGGGAGCTGTTTTTT	CASTPAGGRGELFF
NA	TRBJ2-3	TRBD2	TRBV5-8	TGTGCCAGCAGCCCGTTTATCGGTACTAGCGGGGGTGGCACAGATACGCAGTATTTT	CASSPFIGTSGGGTDTQYF
NA	TRBJ1-2	NA	TRBV19	TGTGCCAGTAGTAGCCGGACAGCCGACTATGGCTACACCTTC	CASSSRTADYGYTF
NA	TRBJ1-3	NA	TRBV5-5	TGTGCCAGCAGCTTGGCGCCTACAGGGTCTGGAAACACCATATATTTT	CASSLAPTGSGNTIYF
NA	TRBJ1-2	NA	TRBV6-5	TGTGCCAGCAGGGGGGGCCAGACTAACTATGGCTACACCTTC	CASRGGQTNYGYTF
few	TRBJ1-1	NA	TRBV6-5	TGTGCCAGCAGTAACCGCCGGACTGAAGCTTTCTTT	CASSNRRTEAFF
NA	TRBJ1-5	TRBD1	TRBV28	TGTGCCAGCAGTTCGTACGACAGGGGGCTACCAATTCAGCCCCAGCATTTT	CASSSYDRGLPIQPQHF
NA	TRBJ1-3	TRBD1	TRBV6-6	TGTGCCAGCAGTTACGGACAGGGGGCGTGGGGAAACACCATATATTTT	CASSYGQGAWGNTIYF
NA	TRBJ2-5	NA	TRBV18	TGTGCCAGCTCACCGAGTCGGCGCGGGGAAGAGACCCAGTACTTC	CASSPSRRGEETQYF
NA	TRBJ1-2	NA	TRBV30	TGTGCCTGGAGTGCCGGGGGAGCCAGCGGCTACACCTTC	CAWSAGGASGYTF
NA	TRBJ2-6	NA	TRBV5-1	TGCGCCAGCAGAAGTTCCGGGGCCAACGTCCTGACTTTC	CASRSSGANVLTF
once	TRBJ2-1	TRBD2	TRBV6-5	TGTGCCAGCAGTTACCTAGGACTAGCGCAGTACAATGAGCAGTTCTTC	CASSYLGLAQYNEQFF
NA	TRBJ1-1	NA	TRBV28	TGTGCCAGCAGGCCAACCCAATACAGGGTCAACACTGAAGCTTTCTTT	CASRPTQYRVNTEAFF
NA	TRBJ2-5	TRBD1	TRBV9	TGTGCCAGCAGCGTTGACAGGGGCCAAGAGACCCAGTACTTC	CASSVDRGQETQYF
NA	TRBJ2-3	TRBD2	TRBV19	TGTGCCGTAGGGAGGGAGGCAGTAGATACGCAGTATTTT	CAVGREAVDTQYF
NA	TRBJ2-7	NA	TRBV7-2	TGTGCCAGCAGCCCCGCTAGGAGCCTCTCCTACGAGCAGTACTTC	CASSPARSLSYEQYF
NA	TRBJ2-1	TRBD2	TRBV28	TGTGCCAGCAGTTTTCGCGGGAGGGTTGAGCAGTTCTTC	CASSFRGRVEQFF
NA	TRBJ1-1	TRBD1	TRBV5-4	TGTGCCAGCAGCTTGGGGGGACAGGCGAACACTGAAGCTTTCTTT	CASSLGGQANTEAFF
NA	TRBJ1-2	NA	TRBV2	TGTGCCAGCAGGATGTCGGGGTATGGCTACACCTTC	CASRMSGYGYTF
NA	TRBJ1-2	TRBD1	TRBV9	TGTGCCAGCAGCGTAGAACAGGGGACTGGCTACACCTTC	CASSVEQGTGYTF
NA	TRBJ1-3	NA	TRBV19	TGTGCCAGCCAACCGGGGGCCTCTGGAAACACCATATATTTT	CASQPGASGNTIYF
NA	TRBJ2-6	NA	TRBV10-1	TGCGCCAGCAAGGTGCAGGGCTATGGGGCCAACGTCCTGACTTTC	CASKVQGYGANVLTF
NA	TRBJ2-3	NA	TRBV30	TGTGCCTGGAGCGGCGGGGACGGAAACACAGATACGCAGTATTTT	CAWSGGDGNTDTQYF
NA	TRBJ1-4	NA	TRBV30	TGTGCCTCAAGGACCGTAAATGAAAAACTGTTTTTT	CASRTVNEKLFF
NA	TRBJ2-7	NA	TRBV25-1	TGTGCCAGCAGTGAAGGTCTGTCAGGGTTTTCCTACGAGCAGTACTTC	CASSEGLSGFSYEQYF
NA	TRBJ1-4	TRBD1	TRBV19	TGTGCCAGTAGTCTGGGACAGGGCCCAACTAATGAAAAACTGTTTTTT	CASSLGQGPTNEKLFF
few	TRBJ2-7	TRBD1	TRBV9	TGTGCCAGCAGCTTCCGGGACAGGTCCTACGAGCAGTACTTC	CASSFRDRSYEQYF
NA	TRBJ1-6	NA	TRBV2	TGTGCCAGCAACCCACGGGACACCTATAATTCACCCCTCCACTTT	CASNPRDTYNSPLHF
NA	TRBJ2-3	TRBD2	TRBV19	TGTGCCAGTAGGGGACTAGCGGGACTCACAGATACGCAGTATTTT	CASRGLAGLTDTQYF
once	TRBJ1-1	NA	TRBV7-2	TGTGCCCCCCGACAGAAGAACACTGAAGCTTTCTTT	CAPRQKNTEAFF
NA	TRBJ2-7	TRBD1	TRBV15	TGTGCCACCCACCGGGACAGGGGGGCCTACGAGCAGTACTTC	CATHRDRGAYEQYF
NA	TRBJ2-2	NA	TRBV27	TGTGCCAGCAGTTTCCGCGTCGGGGAGCTGTTTTTT	CASSFRVGELFF
few	TRBJ1-2	NA	TRBV4-3	TGCGCCAGCAGCCGAACAGGAGGGCTGGGCTACACCTTC	CASSRTGGLGYTF